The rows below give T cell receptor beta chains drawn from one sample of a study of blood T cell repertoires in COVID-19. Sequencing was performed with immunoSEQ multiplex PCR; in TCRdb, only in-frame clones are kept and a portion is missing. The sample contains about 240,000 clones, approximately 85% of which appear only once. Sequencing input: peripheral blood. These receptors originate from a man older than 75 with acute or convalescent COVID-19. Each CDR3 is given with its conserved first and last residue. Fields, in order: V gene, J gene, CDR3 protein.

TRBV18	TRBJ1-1	CASSRLTMEYAFF
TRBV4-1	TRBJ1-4	CASSQEWTDGEKLFF
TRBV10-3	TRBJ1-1	CAINGQANTEAFF
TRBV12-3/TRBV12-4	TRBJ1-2	CASSPTGTRGYTF
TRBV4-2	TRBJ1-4	CASSRGQGGSDEKLFF
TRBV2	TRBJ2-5	CASTAGGRGQETQYF
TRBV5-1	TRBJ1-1	CASSREGALTEAFF
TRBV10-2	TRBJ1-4	CASSDTGGNEKLFF
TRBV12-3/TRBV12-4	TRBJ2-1	CASNSFGGDEQFF
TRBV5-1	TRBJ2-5	CASSPGLAREQETQYF
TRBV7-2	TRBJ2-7	CASSSRTGVYEQYF
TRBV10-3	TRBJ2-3	CAISDVQGLAGDTQYF
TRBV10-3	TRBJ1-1	CAISQDRMNTEAFF
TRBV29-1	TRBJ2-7	CSVEGEGRYEQYF
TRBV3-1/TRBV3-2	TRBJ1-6	CASSQGQGYSPLHF
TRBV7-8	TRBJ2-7	CASSLGAGTGAGEQYF
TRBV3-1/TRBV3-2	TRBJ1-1	CASSPRWDRVYTEAFF
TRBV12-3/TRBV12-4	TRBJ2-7	CASSLPPGDEQYF
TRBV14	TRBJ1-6	CASSQDSGNSPLHF
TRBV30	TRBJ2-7	CAWSLSGTPSPGEQYF
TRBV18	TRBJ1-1	CASSPGQGITEAFF
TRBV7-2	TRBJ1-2	CASSSRDRGIYGYTF
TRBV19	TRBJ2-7	CASSIPGRDRPYEQYF
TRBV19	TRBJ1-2	CASSIPVYGYTF
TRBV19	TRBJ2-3	CASSISGLAGTDTQYF
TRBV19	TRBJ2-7	CASENLTGPYEQYF
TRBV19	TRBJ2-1	CASSMGRYNEQFF
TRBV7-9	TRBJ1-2	CASSLGADGYTF
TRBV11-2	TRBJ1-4	CASSLVIGTGDEKLFF
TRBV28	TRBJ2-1	CATLRGGYYNEQFF
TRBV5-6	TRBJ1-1	CASSLVGGSNTEAFF
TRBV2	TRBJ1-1	CASGAGVTEAFF
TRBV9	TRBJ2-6	CASSFLGASGRSAGANVLTF
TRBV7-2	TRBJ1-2	CASSWGQTYGYTF
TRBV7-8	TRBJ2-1	CASTPGRTSYNEQFF
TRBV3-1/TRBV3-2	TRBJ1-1	CASSQVRRAMNTEAFF
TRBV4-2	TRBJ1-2	CASSQETPSGGYTF
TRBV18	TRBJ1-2	CASSPAQGQDYGYTF
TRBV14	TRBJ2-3	CASSQARLAGSTDTQYF
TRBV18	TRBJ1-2	CASSPPNQGRGYTF
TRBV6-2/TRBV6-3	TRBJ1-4	CASSYGGTGSEKLFF
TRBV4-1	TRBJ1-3	CASSQDPGSGNTIYF
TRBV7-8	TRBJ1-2	CASSSATGRAGSNYGYTF
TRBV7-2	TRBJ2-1	CASSETSGGAREQFF
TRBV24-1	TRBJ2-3	CATSDFKGEDTQYF
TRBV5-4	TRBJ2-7	CASSQPGQSSYEQYF
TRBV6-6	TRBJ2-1	CASSYSGTGYNEQFF
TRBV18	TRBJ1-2	CASSPAGTGVIYGYTF
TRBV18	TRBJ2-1	CASSPYSLAGEEQFF
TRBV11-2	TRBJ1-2	CASSSGGAGTYYGYTF
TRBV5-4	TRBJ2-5	CASRLDRRQETQYF
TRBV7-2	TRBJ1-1	CASSLVRQAEAFF
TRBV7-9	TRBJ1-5	CASSSLDQPQHF
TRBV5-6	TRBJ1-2	CASSSLAGELDGYTF
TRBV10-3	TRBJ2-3	CAIGREGTDTQYF
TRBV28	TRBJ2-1	CASRGRTGWNEQFF
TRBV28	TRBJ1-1	CASGEGVTEAFF